The clone carrying this TCR beta chain was picked up a small number of times. The data originate from a study of post-analysis software for immune sequencing data. Presence of unique molecular identifiers characterized the TCR beta cDNA libraries. T cells numbering 1 to 10 million yielded 450,000 to 500,000 cDNA molecules. TCRdb re-called the PCR reads through MiXCR, storing one row per CDR3 protein. The table has 180,000 or so distinct CDR3 sequences, 29% seen once; the top ten hold more than 3%. This sequence originates from a girl aged 2-17 years with multiple sclerosis. The sequenced sample was blood.

The CDR3 DNA reads TGTGCCAGCAGTTACTCTGGGACAGAGTTCACCCTCCACTTT. It specifies CASSYSGTEFTLHF. The chain couples TRBV6-6 to TRBJ1-6; the match to TRBD1 covers 7 bases. The CDR3 sequence is 14 residues long. V lost 0 bases to trimming and J lost 14 bases; unmatched junction nucleotides: 7. The germline V gene has CDR1 MNHNY and CDR2 SVGAGI (reference sequence).